This T cell receptor beta chain was identified during a study of blood T cell repertoires in COVID-19. The V gene's germline CDR1 is MDHEN and CDR2 SYDVKM. This CDR3 has 16 amino acids. Trimming shortened V by 6 bases and J by 3 bases, and 20 bases separated the two germline ends. Profiled with immunoSEQ multiplex PCR; TCRdb holds only in-frame clones, not every one. The sample lists fewer than 400,000 clones; around 85% were seen once. The source material was peripheral blood. The V gene is TRBV28, the J gene TRBJ1-2, with D uncertain. The clonotype originates from a woman younger than 35 with acute or convalescent COVID-19. The CDR3: CASSPPIGRVDYGYTF. The DNA of the CDR3 is TGTGCCAGCAGCCCCCCTATTGGGAGAGTGGACTATGGCTACACCTTC.